These 23 T cell receptor beta chains originate from one sample sequenced in a study of cytomegalovirus exposure and HLA in healthy donors. Libraries were prepared by immunoSEQ multiplex PCR; TCRdb keeps only in-frame clonotypes and omits some of them. This table has roughly 200,000 clones, 81% appearing once. The sample consisted of PBMCs. Source of these receptors: a woman aged 25 to 39 in good health and CMV-seronegative.

The V gene is TRBV6-5, the J gene TRBJ2-7; D gene unclear. V shed 2 bases and J shed 0 bases, with 8 bases lying between them. Germline V gives CDR1 MNHEY, CDR2 SVGAGI. CDR3 length: 14 residues. The CDR3 DNA reads TGTGCCAGCAGTTACCTCCAGGACTCCTACGAGCAGTACTTC. Amino acids: CASSYLQDSYEQYF.

The chain has TRBV12-5 and TRBJ2-5, with TRBD1 matching over 7 bases. Germline V CDR1 and CDR2: LGHNT, FRNRAP. V lost 7 bases to trimming and J lost 5 bases; unmatched junction nucleotides: 10. The CDR3 sequence is 14 residues long. The CDR3, as DNA: TGTGCTAGTGTCCGGGACAGCGCGACGGAGACCCAGTACTTC. It is translated as CASVRDSATETQYF.

The chain uses TRBV30 and TRBJ2-7; D is possibly TRBD1 (5 bases). CDR3 length: 14 amino acids. Germline CDR1 reads GTSNPN; CDR2 reads SVGIG (reference sequence). Trimming removed 1 base at V and 6 bases at J, with 16 bases between. CDR3: CAWSEAWGGGEQYF. The CDR3 DNA follows: TGTGCCTGGAGTGAAGCGTGGGGCGGTGGCGAGCAGTACTTC.

This rearrangement joins TRBV7-8 to TRBJ2-2, with 11 bases identical to TRBD2. Unmatched junction bases numbered 9, after V lost 5 bases and J lost 1 base. Per germline, CDR1 SGHVS and CDR2 FQNEAQ. CDR3 length: 18 amino acids. The CDR3 region is CASSHPLAGAGNTGELFF. The CDR3 DNA is TGTGCCAGCAGCCACCCACTAGCGGGGGCAGGGAACACCGGGGAGCTGTTTTTT.

The CDR3 loop is CASSGTRPNTEAFF. The CDR3 DNA is TGTGCCAGCAGCGGGACACGCCCGAACACTGAAGCTTTCTTT. This chain connects TRBV11-3 to TRBJ1-1, with D perhaps matching TRBD1 (6 bases). The CDR3 has 14 amino acids. In germline, CDR1 is SGHNT, CDR2 YENEEA. Trimming removed 5 bases at V and 1 base at J, with 11 bases between.

This chain links TRBV30 with TRBJ2-7, with 11 bases fitting TRBD2. Germline trimming cut 1 base from V and 3 bases from J; bases unmatched to any gene: 8. From germline, CDR1 is GTSNPN and CDR2 SVGIG (reference sequence). The CDR3 has 16 residues. The CDR3 loop reads CAWSARLAGRHYEQYF. The CDR3 DNA reads TGTGCCTGGAGTGCGCGACTAGCGGGACGACACTACGAGCAGTACTTC.

The chain employs TRBV7-2 and TRBJ2-2; the match to TRBD1 covers 8 bases. CDR3 length: 15 residues. The germline V gene encodes CDR1 SGHTA and CDR2 FQGNSA. V dropped 2 bases and J dropped 6; count of bases not matched to a gene: 5. This CDR3 is CASSLSQGAAGELFF. Written as DNA, the CDR3 is TGTGCCAGCAGCTTAAGCCAGGGGGCTGCCGGGGAGCTGTTTTTT.

The chain links TRBV5-1 to TRBJ2-5; D is possibly TRBD2 (5 bases). The V end was cut by 2 bases, the J end by 5 bases, with 13 bases between. CDR3 length: 14 residues. Germline V gives CDR1 SGHRS, CDR2 YFSETQ. CDR3: CASSFAGPGETQYF. The DNA of the CDR3 is TGCGCCAGCAGCTTCGCAGGTCCGGGGGAGACCCAGTACTTC.

This chain connects TRBV7-2 to TRBJ1-5; TRBD1 is a possible D gene (5 bases). Germline assignment: CDR1 SGHTA and CDR2 FQGNSA. The CDR3 has 15 amino acids. Trimming took 3 bases from V and 3 from J, leaving 12 bases between them. Written as DNA, the CDR3 is TGTGCCAGCAGCTTGGGCGGGGGGATCAATCAGCCCCAGCATTTT. Amino acids: CASSLGGGINQPQHF.

The gene calls are TRBV11-2 and TRBJ2-3; TRBD2 aligns across 13 bases. The V segment lost 5 bases and the J segment 6 bases; nucleotides outside the gene matches: 11. Germline CDR1 SGHAT, CDR2 FQNNGV. The CDR3 is 17 amino acids. DNA for the CDR3: TGTGCCAGCAGCCTCCCAACTAGCGGGAGGGCCTCCGATACGCAGTATTTT. Protein sequence: CASSLPTSGRASDTQYF.

This rearrangement joins TRBV5-4 to TRBJ2-7; 8 bases are a match to TRBD2. The CDR3 has 15 amino acids. Trimming cost V 3 bases and J 3 bases; bases outside gene matches: 8. CDR1 and CDR2 from the germline V gene are SGHNT and YYREEE (reference sequence). In DNA, the CDR3 is TGTGCCAGCAGCTCACCGGGACTAGAGGTCTACGAGCAGTACTTC. It specifies CASSSPGLEVYEQYF. The full variable domain, in which reference TRBV5-4 and TRBJ2-7 provide the parts outside the CDR3, is ETGVTQSPTHLIKTRGQQVTLRCSSQSGHNTVSWYQQALGQGPQFIFQYYREEENGRGNFPPRFSGLQFPNYSSELNVNALELDDSALYLCASSSPGLEVYEQYFGPGTRLTVT.

This rearrangement joins TRBV10-3 to TRBJ2-7; 11 bases agree with TRBD2. V trimming: 6 bases; J trimming: 4 bases; junction bases outside the gene matches: 14. The length of the CDR3 is 17 residues. Germline V gene lookup returns CDR1 ENHRY and CDR2 SYGVKD. CDR3: CAIRGTSGLKGVYEQYF. CDR3 nucleotide sequence: TGTGCCATCAGGGGGACTAGCGGCCTTAAGGGAGTTTACGAGCAGTACTTC.

This clone was observed many times. The rearrangement links TRBV7-2 to TRBJ2-5; tentatively, D is TRBD2 (6 bases). Germline V gives CDR1 SGHTA, CDR2 FQGNSA. V lost 2 bases and J lost 2, with 9 bases in between. The CDR3 runs 14 residues. CDR3 DNA sequence: TGTGCCAGCAGCTTACAAGCGGGTCAAGAGACCCAGTACTTC. Its translation is CASSLQAGQETQYF.

The rearrangement joins TRBV28 to TRBJ1-1, with a weak D call TRBD1 (6 bases). The V end was cut by 2 bases, the J end by 1 base, with 14 bases between. The CDR3 extends over 16 amino acids. Germline assignment: CDR1 MDHEN and CDR2 SYDVKM. CDR3: CASSLDSGAGNTEAFF. CDR3 in DNA: TGTGCCAGCAGTTTAGACTCAGGGGCTGGGAACACTGAAGCTTTCTTT.

The chain joins TRBV18 to TRBJ2-1; the D is unclear. Per the germline V gene, CDR1 is KGHSH and CDR2 is LQKENI. V was trimmed by 2 bases and J by 5 bases, leaving 4 bases between them. The CDR3 contains 12 residues. The CDR3 DNA is TGTGCCAGCTCACCATCTGACAATGAGCAGTTCTTC. This codes for CASSPSDNEQFF.

V gene TRBV30 combines with J gene TRBJ1-5; D gene unclear. V was pared by 5 bases and J by 2 bases, with 13 bases between. This CDR3 spans 14 amino acids. Germline V gene lookup returns CDR1 GTSNPN and CDR2 SVGIG (reference sequence). This CDR3 reads CAWAPRGGNQPQHF. The CDR3 DNA sequence: TGTGCCTGGGCCCCCCGGGGAGGCAATCAGCCCCAGCATTTT.

As to this clone: This sample includes further DNA sequences coding for the same CDR3. V gene TRBV4-1 combines with J gene TRBJ2-3; tentative D call: TRBD1 (6 bases). Germline V CDR1 and CDR2: MGHRA, YSYEKL. The CDR3 extends over 16 amino acids. V was cut by 3 bases and J by 0 bases, with 13 bases left in between. Here the CDR3 reads CASSQGSTGSTDTQYF. The DNA for the CDR3 is TGCGCCAGCAGCCAGGGATCCACAGGGAGCACAGATACGCAGTATTTT.

This clone was detected a few times. This chain joins TRBV27 and TRBJ2-7, with TRBD2 as a possible D gene (5 bases). Germline-derived CDR1 and CDR2 are MNHEY and SMNVEV (reference sequence). V dropped 1 base and J dropped 5 bases, with 18 bases sitting between them. The CDR3 consists of 16 residues. CDR3 in amino acids: CASSLWGRRSWDEQYF. As DNA, the CDR3 is TGTGCCAGCAGTTTATGGGGTCGGAGGAGTTGGGACGAGCAGTACTTC.

CDR3 protein: CASSEGWTGRSYEQYF. The CDR3 nucleotides read TGTGCCAGCAGTGAGGGTTGGACAGGAAGATCCTACGAGCAGTACTTC. V and J are TRBV6-1 and TRBJ2-7; 7 bases line up with TRBD1. The germline gives CDR1 MNHNS, CDR2 SASEGT. CDR3 size: 16 residues. With 3 bases clipped from V and 1 base from J, the junction kept 9 bases outside the gene matches.

The chain is built from TRBV11-3 and TRBJ2-2, with D perhaps TRBD2 (6 bases). The CDR3 length is 18 residues. Germline CDR1 reads SGHNT; CDR2 reads YENEEA. V was shortened by 1 base and J by 3 bases, with 18 bases between the two germline ends. The chain's CDR3 is CASSLVRVSGSDTGELFF. The CDR3 region has the DNA TGTGCCAGCAGCTTAGTTAGGGTGTCCGGGAGCGACACCGGGGAGCTGTTTTTT.

The gene calls are TRBV6-6 and TRBJ2-7, with 9 bases that match TRBD2. With 7 bases clipped from V and 5 bases from J, the junction kept 6 bases outside the gene matches. Germline CDR1 reads MNHNY; CDR2 reads SVGAGI (reference sequence). The CDR3 consists of 13 residues. The CDR3 loop reads CASTSGRFNEQYF. For the CDR3, the DNA is TGTGCCAGCACCAGCGGGAGGTTTAACGAGCAGTACTTC.

This clone came up once. The gene calls are TRBV25-1 and TRBJ1-3; 8 nucleotides agree with TRBD1. The V gene's germline CDR1 is MGHDK and CDR2 SYGVNS. J lost 6 bases, V lost 1 base, and 5 bases had no gene match. CDR3 length: 15 residues. CDR3 sequence: CASSESGQGTNTIYF. CDR3 in DNA: TGTGCCAGCAGTGAATCCGGACAGGGTACAAACACCATATATTTT.

This clone was observed at least ten times. The chain employs TRBV6-5 and TRBJ2-1; 11 bases line up with TRBD2. CDR1 is MNHEY, CDR2 SVGAGI, per germline. V lost 3 bases and J lost 6; bases outside the gene matches: 1. CDR3 size: 14 residues. The CDR3 spells CASSYTSGSNEQFF. In DNA, the CDR3 is TGTGCCAGCAGTTATACTAGCGGGAGCAATGAGCAGTTCTTC.